This T cell receptor (beta chain) comes out of a study of cytomegalovirus exposure and HLA in healthy donors. With 60 Vbeta and 13 Jbeta primers, the PCR was carried out. Profiling relied on immunoSEQ multiplex PCR, and the TCRdb table lists in-frame clones only, not all of them. The table has approximately 180,000 clones, roughly 90% seen once. General study points: Some highly shared sequence variants likely arose as a pipeline artifact. Per a prior analysis, the majority of TCR beta V segments were productive roughly 87% or roughly 30% of the time. It emerged from a later analysis that several of the most significant clusters appeared to be linked to common viral pathogens.

Of note for this clone: The antigen is unknown.

The germline gives CDR1 SGHNT, CDR2 YYREEE (reference sequence). The V and J ends lost 1 base and 2 bases respectively, with 10 bases between them. The CDR3 loop spans 14 amino acids. Donors were ostensibly healthy at sampling, although undocumented immune exposures were probable. The sample was PBMCs. The chain has TRBV5-4 and TRBJ2-7; tentative D call: TRBD1 (5 bases). This clonotype was sampled from a girl under three years old in good health and CMV-seronegative. The CDR3 DNA is TGTGCCAGCAGCTTGTTTTCAGGGCCCTACGAGCAGTACTTC. Residues: CASSLFSGPYEQYF.